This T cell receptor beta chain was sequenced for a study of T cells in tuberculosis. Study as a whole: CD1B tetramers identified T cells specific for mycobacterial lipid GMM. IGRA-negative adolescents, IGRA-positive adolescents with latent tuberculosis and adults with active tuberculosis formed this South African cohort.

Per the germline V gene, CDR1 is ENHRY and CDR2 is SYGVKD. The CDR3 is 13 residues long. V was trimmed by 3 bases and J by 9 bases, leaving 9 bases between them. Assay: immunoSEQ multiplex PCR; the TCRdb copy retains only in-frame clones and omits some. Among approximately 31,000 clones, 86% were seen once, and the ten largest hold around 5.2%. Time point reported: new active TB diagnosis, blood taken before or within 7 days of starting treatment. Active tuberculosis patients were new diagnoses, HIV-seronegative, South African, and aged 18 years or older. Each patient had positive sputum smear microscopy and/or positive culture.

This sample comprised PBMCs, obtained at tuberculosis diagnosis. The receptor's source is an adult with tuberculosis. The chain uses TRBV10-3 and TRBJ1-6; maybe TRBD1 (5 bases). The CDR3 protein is CAISDRAGSPLHF. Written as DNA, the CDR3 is TGTGCCATCAGTGACAGGGCTGGTTCACCCCTCCACTTT.